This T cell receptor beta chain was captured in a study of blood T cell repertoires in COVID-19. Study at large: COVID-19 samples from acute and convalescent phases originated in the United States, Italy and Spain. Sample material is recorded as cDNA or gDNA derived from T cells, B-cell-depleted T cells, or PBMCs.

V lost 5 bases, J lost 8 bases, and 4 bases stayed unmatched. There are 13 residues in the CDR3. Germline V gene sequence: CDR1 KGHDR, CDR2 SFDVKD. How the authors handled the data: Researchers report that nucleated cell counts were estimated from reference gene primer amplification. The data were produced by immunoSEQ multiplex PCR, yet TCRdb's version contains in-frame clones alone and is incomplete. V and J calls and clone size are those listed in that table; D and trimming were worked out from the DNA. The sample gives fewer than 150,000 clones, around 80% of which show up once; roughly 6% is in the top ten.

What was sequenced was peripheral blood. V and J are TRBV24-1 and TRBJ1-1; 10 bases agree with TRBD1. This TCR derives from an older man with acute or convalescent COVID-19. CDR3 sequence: CATSARTGGEAFF. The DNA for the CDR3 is TGTGCCACCAGTGCCAGGACAGGGGGGGAAGCTTTCTTT.